One and the same sample provided the 14 T cell receptor beta chains below, sequenced in a study of blood T cell repertoires in COVID-19. Generated by immunoSEQ multiplex PCR, the TCRdb table keeps only in-frame clones and is missing some. The data contain more than 200,000 clones, about 87% of them singletons. Sequenced material: peripheral blood. The receptors originated from a man under 40 with COVID-19, enrolled during active disease.

This clone was seen a handful of times. The identical CDR3 is also encoded by other nucleotide sequences in the sample. The chain couples TRBV9 to TRBJ2-6, with D possibly TRBD1 on 6 matching bases. The CDR3 spans 15 residues. CDR1 is SGDLS, CDR2 YYNGEE, per germline. Trimming took 2 bases from V and 0 from J, leaving 6 bases between them. CDR3 coding DNA: TGTGCCAGCAGCGTGACAGGCTCTGGGGCCAACGTCCTGACTTTC. It yields the protein CASSVTGSGANVLTF.

The chain has TRBV12-5 and TRBJ2-3, with TRBD2 matching over 13 bases. With V trimmed by 0 bases and J by 1 base, 16 bases remained unmatched. The CDR3 is made up of 22 amino acids. From germline, CDR1 is LGHNT and CDR2 FRNRAP. The CDR3 DNA reads as TGTGCTAGTGGTTTGGTGACGGGGGGACTAGCGGGACTCTGGGTGGGCACAGATACGCAGTATTTT. Its translation: CASGLVTGGLAGLWVGTDTQYF.

The chain uses TRBV5-1 and TRBJ2-2; 12 bases map to TRBD2. The CDR3 spans 16 residues. Trimming took 5 bases from V and 2 from J; bases not matched to a gene: 4. Per germline, CDR1 SGHRS and CDR2 YFSETQ. CDR3 region: CASSLLAGGNTGELFF. DNA of the CDR3: TGCGCCAGCAGTCTACTAGCGGGAGGAAACACCGGGGAGCTGTTTTTT.

The chain carries TRBV10-3 and TRBJ1-6; possibly TRBD1 for D (6 bases). The CDR3 sequence is 15 residues long. Germline CDR1 and CDR2: ENHRY and SYGVKD. The V end lost 4 bases, the J end lost 8 bases, and 15 bases lay between the germline ends. CDR3 loop: CAISAQTGTYSPLHF. DNA for the CDR3: TGTGCCATCAGTGCACAGACAGGAACTTATTCACCCCTCCACTTT.

This sequence joins TRBV19 and TRBJ1-2, with D perhaps matching TRBD1 (5 bases). The CDR3 runs to 15 residues. Germline loops: CDR1 LNHDA, CDR2 SQIVND (reference sequence). The V end lost 0 bases, the J end lost 2 bases, and 10 bases lay between the germline ends. CDR3: CASSIETDINYGYTF. CDR3 in DNA: TGTGCCAGTAGTATAGAGACAGATATCAACTATGGCTACACCTTC.

The J gene is TRBJ1-4, the V gene TRBV19; 10 positions match TRBD1. The ends lost 5 bases at V and 6 bases at J; junction bases unmatched: 6. Germline-derived CDR1 and CDR2 are LNHDA and SQIVND (reference sequence). The CDR3 totals 15 residues. CDR3 loop: CASSLPGTGDEKLFF. CDR3 coding DNA: TGTGCCAGTAGTTTACCCGGGACAGGGGATGAAAAACTGTTTTTT.

The chain has TRBV3-1 (or the pseudogene TRBV3-2) and TRBJ1-1, with D maybe TRBD1 (5 bases). This CDR3 has 13 amino acids. V shed 7 bases and J shed 3 bases, with 12 bases lying between them. The germline gives CDR1 LGHDT, CDR2 YNNKEL (reference sequence). The CDR3 DNA sequence: TGTGCCAGCACCAGAGACAGACACACTGAAGCTTTCTTT. Its translation is CASTRDRHTEAFF.

The CDR3 spells CASSYEAGYTDTQYF. The CDR3 DNA follows: TGTGCCAGCAGCTACGAGGCGGGGTACACAGATACGCAGTATTTT. The chain combines TRBV7-2 with TRBJ2-3, with D perhaps TRBD2 (6 bases). The CDR3 is made up of 15 amino acids. V lost 4 bases, J lost 2 bases, and 13 bases lay in between. CDR1 SGHTA and CDR2 FQGNSA come from the germline V gene.

The chain joins TRBV30 to TRBJ2-1, with 13 bases aligning to TRBD2. The V segment lost 6 bases and the J segment 4 bases; nucleotides outside the gene matches: 21. The length of the CDR3 is 20 residues. The germline V gene encodes CDR1 GTSNPN and CDR2 SVGIG (reference sequence). The DNA of the CDR3 is TGTGCCTGCACACATATCTCGGGACTAGCGGGAATCGGTCAGTACAATGAGCAGTTCTTC. Translation: CACTHISGLAGIGQYNEQFF. The whole variable domain, filled in from reference TRBV30 and TRBJ2-1, reads SQTIHQWPATLVQPVGSPLSLECTVEGTSNPNLYWYRQAAGRGLQLLFYSVGIGQISSEVPQNLSASRPQDRQFILSSKKLLLSDSGFYLCACTHISGLAGIGQYNEQFFGPGTRLTVL.

The chain uses TRBV19 and TRBJ1-1; D might be TRBD1 (5 bases). Germline V gene data show CDR1 as LNHDA and CDR2 as SQIVND (reference sequence). V was clipped by 3 bases and J by 6 bases, with 20 bases between them. CDR3 length equals 16 residues. CDR3 amino acids: CASSMLGRGGEAEAFF. CDR3 nucleotides: TGTGCCAGTAGTATGTTGGGGCGCGGGGGGGAGGCTGAAGCTTTCTTT.

The chain links TRBV21-1 to TRBJ1-5; TRBD1, the table's D call, lacks a check against the DNA. TRBV21-1 is given as a pseudogene. There are 17 residues in the CDR3. CDR3 region: CASSKEDARGHYQPQHF. CDR3 coding DNA: TGTGCCAGCAGCAAAGAAGACGCTCGGGGACATTATCAGCCCCAGCATTTT.

The J gene is TRBJ1-1, the V gene TRBV7-9; possibly TRBD1 for D (6 bases). Germline-derived CDR1 and CDR2 are SEHNR and FQNEAQ (reference sequence). Trimming took 4 bases from V and 6 from J, leaving 12 bases between them. This CDR3 has 13 residues. In DNA, the CDR3 is TGTGCCAGCAGCTCCTCCTGGACAGCTGAAGCTTTCTTT. This sequence encodes CASSSSWTAEAFF.

The gene calls are TRBV7-3 and TRBJ2-2; 10 bases agree with TRBD2. This CDR3 comprises 15 residues. Germline lookup yields CDR1 SGHTA and CDR2 FQGTGA. J was trimmed by 5 bases and V by 4 bases; bases with no gene match: 4. The CDR3 loop reads CASSSSGGGTGELFF. The CDR3 nucleotides are TGTGCCAGCAGCTCTAGCGGGGGAGGTACCGGGGAGCTGTTTTTT.

The rearrangement links TRBV4-1 to TRBJ1-6; D not certain. The germline V and J ends were trimmed by 0 bases and 4 bases, with 4 bases remaining between them. This CDR3 spans 14 amino acids. The germline gives CDR1 MGHRA, CDR2 YSYEKL. This CDR3 is CASSQEAYNSPLHF. CDR3 coding DNA: TGCGCCAGCAGCCAAGAAGCGTATAATTCACCCCTCCACTTT.